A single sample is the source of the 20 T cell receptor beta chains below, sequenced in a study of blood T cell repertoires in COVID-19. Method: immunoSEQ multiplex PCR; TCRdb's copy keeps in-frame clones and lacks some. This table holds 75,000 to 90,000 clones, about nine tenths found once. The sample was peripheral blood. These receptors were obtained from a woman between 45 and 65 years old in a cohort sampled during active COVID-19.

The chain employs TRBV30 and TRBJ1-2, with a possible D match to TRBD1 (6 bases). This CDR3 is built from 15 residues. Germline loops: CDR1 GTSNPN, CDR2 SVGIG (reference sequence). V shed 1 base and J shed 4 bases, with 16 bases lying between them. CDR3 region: CAWSAGVGGAYGYTF. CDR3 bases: TGTGCCTGGAGTGCTGGGGTCGGGGGGGCCTATGGCTACACCTTC.

The CDR3 bases are TGTGCCAGCAGTTTAGAAGCGGGAGGCACAGATACGCAGTATTTT. Protein: CASSLEAGGTDTQYF. The chain employs TRBV6-5 and TRBJ2-3; 8 bases map to TRBD2. The CDR3 has 15 amino acids. The germline gives CDR1 MNHEY, CDR2 SVGAGI. V was clipped by 4 bases and J by 1 base; unmatched bases: 4.

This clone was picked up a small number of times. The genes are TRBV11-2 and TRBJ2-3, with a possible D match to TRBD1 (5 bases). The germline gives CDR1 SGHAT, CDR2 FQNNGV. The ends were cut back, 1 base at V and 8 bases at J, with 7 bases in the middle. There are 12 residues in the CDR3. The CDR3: CASSLAQGTQYF. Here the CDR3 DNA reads TGTGCCAGCAGCTTAGCCCAGGGTACGCAGTATTTT.

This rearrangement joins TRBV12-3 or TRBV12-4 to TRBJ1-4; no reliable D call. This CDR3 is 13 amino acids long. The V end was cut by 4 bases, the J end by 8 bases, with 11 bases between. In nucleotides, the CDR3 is TGTGCCAGCAGTTCCCCTTCCCGGGAAAAACTGTTTTTT. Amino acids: CASSSPSREKLFF.

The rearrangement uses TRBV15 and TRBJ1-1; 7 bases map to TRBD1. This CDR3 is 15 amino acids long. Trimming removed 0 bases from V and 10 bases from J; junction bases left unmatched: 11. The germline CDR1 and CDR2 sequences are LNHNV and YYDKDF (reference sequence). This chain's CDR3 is CATSRDRQGGRRAFF. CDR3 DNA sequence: TGTGCCACCAGCAGAGATCGGCAGGGGGGTCGTAGAGCTTTCTTT.

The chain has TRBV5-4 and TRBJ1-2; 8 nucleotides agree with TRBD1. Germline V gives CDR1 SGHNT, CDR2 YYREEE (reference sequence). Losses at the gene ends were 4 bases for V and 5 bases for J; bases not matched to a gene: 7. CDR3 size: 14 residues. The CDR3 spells CASSPTGEGYGYTF. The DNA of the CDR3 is TGTGCCAGCAGCCCGACAGGGGAGGGATATGGCTACACCTTC.

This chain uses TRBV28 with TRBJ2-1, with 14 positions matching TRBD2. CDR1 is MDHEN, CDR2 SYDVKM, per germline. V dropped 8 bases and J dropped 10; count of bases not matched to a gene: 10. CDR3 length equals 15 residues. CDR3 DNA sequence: TGTGCCAGCCTCTCGACTAGCGGGAGGGCCTGGGAGCAGTTCTTC. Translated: CASLSTSGRAWEQFF.

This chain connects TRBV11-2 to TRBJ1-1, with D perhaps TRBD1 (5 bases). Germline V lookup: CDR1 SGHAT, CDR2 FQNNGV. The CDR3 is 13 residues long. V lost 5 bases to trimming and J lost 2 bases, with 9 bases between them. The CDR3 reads CASSRQTNTEAFF. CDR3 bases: TGTGCCAGCAGCCGACAGACTAACACTGAAGCTTTCTTT.

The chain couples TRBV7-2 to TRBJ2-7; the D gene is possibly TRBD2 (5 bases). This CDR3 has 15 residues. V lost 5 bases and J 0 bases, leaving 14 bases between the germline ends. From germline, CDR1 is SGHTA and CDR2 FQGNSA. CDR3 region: CASSPAGRTSYEQYF. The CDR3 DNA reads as TGTGCCAGCAGCCCTGCGGGCCGAACCTCCTACGAGCAGTACTTC.

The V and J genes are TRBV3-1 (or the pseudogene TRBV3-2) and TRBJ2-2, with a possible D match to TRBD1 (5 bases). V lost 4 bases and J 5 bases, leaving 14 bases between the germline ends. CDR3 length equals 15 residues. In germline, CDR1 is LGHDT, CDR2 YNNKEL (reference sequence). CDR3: CASSPRIQVTGELFF. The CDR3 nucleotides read TGTGCCAGCAGCCCACGTATACAGGTGACCGGGGAGCTGTTTTTT.

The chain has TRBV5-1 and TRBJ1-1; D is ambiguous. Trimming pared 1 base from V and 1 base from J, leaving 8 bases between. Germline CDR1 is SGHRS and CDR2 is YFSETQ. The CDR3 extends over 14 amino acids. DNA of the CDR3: TGCGCCAGCAGCTTGACCTTGGCGAACACTGAAGCTTTCTTT. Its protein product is CASSLTLANTEAFF.

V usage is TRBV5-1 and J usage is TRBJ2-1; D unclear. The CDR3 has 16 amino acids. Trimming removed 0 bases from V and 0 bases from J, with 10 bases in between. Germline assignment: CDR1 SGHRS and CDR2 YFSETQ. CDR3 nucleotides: TGCGCCAGCAGCTTGGAAGCGTCGAGCTCCTACAATGAGCAGTTCTTC. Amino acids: CASSLEASSSYNEQFF.

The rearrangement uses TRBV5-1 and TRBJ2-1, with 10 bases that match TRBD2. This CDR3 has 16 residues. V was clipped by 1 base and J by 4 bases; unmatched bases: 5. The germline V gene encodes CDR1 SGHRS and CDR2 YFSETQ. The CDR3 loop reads CASSLLASGSYNEQFF. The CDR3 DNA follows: TGCGCCAGCAGCTTGCTGGCTAGCGGGAGTTACAATGAGCAGTTCTTC. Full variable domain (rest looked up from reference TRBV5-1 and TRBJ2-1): KAGVTQTPRYLIKTRGQQVTLSCSPISGHRSVSWYQQTPGQGLQFLFEYFSETQRNKGNFPGRFSGRQFSNSRSEMNVSTLELGDSALYLCASSLLASGSYNEQFFGPGTRLTVL.

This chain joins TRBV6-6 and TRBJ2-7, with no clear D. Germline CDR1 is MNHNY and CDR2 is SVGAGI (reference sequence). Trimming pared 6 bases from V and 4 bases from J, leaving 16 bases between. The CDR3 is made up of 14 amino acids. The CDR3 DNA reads TGTGCCAGCAGCCCATCCGCCCCCCGGTACGAGCAGTACTTC. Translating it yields CASSPSAPRYEQYF.

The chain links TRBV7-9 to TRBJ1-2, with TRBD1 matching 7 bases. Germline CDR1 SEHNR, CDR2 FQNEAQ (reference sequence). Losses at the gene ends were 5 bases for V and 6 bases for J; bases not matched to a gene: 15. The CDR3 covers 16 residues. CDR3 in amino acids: CASSDWKDRHGDGYTF. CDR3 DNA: TGTGCCAGCAGCGACTGGAAGGACAGGCATGGGGATGGCTACACCTTC.

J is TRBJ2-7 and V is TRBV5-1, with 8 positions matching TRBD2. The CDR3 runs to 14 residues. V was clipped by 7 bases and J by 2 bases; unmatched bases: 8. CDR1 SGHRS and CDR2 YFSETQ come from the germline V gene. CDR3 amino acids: CASRVNSGTYEQYF. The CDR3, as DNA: TGCGCCAGCCGGGTCAATAGCGGGACCTACGAGCAGTACTTC.

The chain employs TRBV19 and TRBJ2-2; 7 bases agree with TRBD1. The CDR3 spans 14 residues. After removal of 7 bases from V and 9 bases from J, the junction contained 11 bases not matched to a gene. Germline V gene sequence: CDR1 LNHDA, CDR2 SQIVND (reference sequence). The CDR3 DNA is TGTGCCAGTACCAGTTACAGGGGATCCTGGGAGCTGTTTTTT. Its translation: CASTSYRGSWELFF. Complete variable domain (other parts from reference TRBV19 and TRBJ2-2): DGGITQSPKYLFRKEGQNVTLSCEQNLNHDAMYWYRQDPGQGLRLIYYSQIVNDFQKGDIAEGYSVSREKKESFPLTVTSAQKNPTAFYLCASTSYRGSWELFFGEGSRLTVL.

The CDR3 loop reads CASSETYGGGGDMWQYF. In DNA, the CDR3 is TGTGCCAGCAGTGAAACCTACGGGGGGGGCGGAGATATGTGGCAGTACTTC. The V gene is TRBV2, the J gene TRBJ2-7; 8 bases line up with TRBD2. CDR3 length: 17 residues. J lost 9 bases, V lost 2 bases, and 18 bases had no gene match. CDR1 is SNHLY and CDR2 is FYNNEI in the germline V gene.

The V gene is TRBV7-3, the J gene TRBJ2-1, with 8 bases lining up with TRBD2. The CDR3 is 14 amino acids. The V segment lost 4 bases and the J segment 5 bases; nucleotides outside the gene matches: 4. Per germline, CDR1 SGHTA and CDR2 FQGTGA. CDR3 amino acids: CASSSTSGNNEQFF. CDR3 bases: TGTGCCAGCAGCTCCACTAGCGGTAACAATGAGCAGTTCTTC. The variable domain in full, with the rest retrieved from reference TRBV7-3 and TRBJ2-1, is GAGVSQTPSNKVTEKGKYVELRCDPISGHTALYWYRQSLGQGPEFLIYFQGTGAADDSGLPNDRFFAVRPEGSVSTLKIQRTERGDSAVYLCASSSTSGNNEQFFGPGTRLTVL.

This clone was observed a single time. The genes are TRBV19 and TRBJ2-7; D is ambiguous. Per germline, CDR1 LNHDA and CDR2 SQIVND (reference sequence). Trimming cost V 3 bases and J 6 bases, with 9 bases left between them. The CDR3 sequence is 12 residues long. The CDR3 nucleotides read TGTGCCAGTAGTATCCCCCGCGGCGAGCAGTACTTC. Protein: CASSIPRGEQYF.